One sample yielded the 10 T cell receptor beta chains listed below, sequenced in a study of OX40 agonist ivuxolimab in advanced cancers. This table comes from immunoSEQ multiplex PCR, and its TCRdb copy is limited to in-frame clones, with some not included. The sample lists some 64,000 clones, 84% occurring once. The sample was CD4+ or CD8+ T cells sorted from blood, taken in a trial of the OX40 agonist ivuxolimab. The receptors stem from an adult with an advanced solid tumor such as melanoma, head and neck, liver or kidney cancer.

This sequence joins TRBV15 and TRBJ1-1, with 8 positions matching TRBD1. Germline CDR1 reads LNHNV; CDR2 reads YYDKDF (reference sequence). Germline trimming cut 0 bases from V and 0 bases from J; bases unmatched to any gene: 3. The CDR3 totals 16 residues. The CDR3 reads CATSRESDRVNTEAFF. The CDR3 DNA sequence: TGTGCCACCAGCAGAGAATCGGACAGGGTGAACACTGAAGCTTTCTTT.

This clone appeared a few times. The chain carries TRBV2 and TRBJ2-7; D gene unclear. The CDR3 has 13 amino acids. V was shortened by 10 bases and J by 3 bases, with 16 bases between the two germline ends. Germline-derived CDR1 and CDR2 are SNHLY and FYNNEI. CDR3 amino acids: CATTHPDRYEQYF. In DNA, the CDR3 is TGTGCCACTACACACCCTGACCGCTACGAGCAGTACTTC.

This clone occurred a few times. The chain uses TRBV10-3 and TRBJ2-1; 7 bases are a match to TRBD2. The V segment lost 0 bases and the J segment 3 bases; nucleotides outside the gene matches: 2. CDR1 is ENHRY, CDR2 SYGVKD, per germline. The CDR3 is 15 residues long. CDR3 sequence reads: CAISESGGSYNEQFF. CDR3 bases: TGTGCCATCAGTGAGTCGGGGGGGAGCTACAATGAGCAGTTCTTC.

The V and J genes are TRBV9 and TRBJ1-4; 11 bases are a match to TRBD1. Trimming removed 2 bases from V and 3 bases from J; junction bases left unmatched: 3. This CDR3 comprises 16 residues. Germline CDR1 reads SGDLS; CDR2 reads YYNGEE. The CDR3 nucleotides read TGTGCCAGCAGCGTTGGGACAGGGGGATCTAATGAAAAACTGTTTTTT. This translates into CASSVGTGGSNEKLFF. The full variable domain, its missing parts supplied by reference TRBV9 and TRBJ1-4, is DSGVTQTPKHLITATGQRVTLRCSPRSGDLSVYWYQQSLDQGLQFLIQYYNGEERAKGNILERFSAQQFPDLHSELNLSSLELGDSALYFCASSVGTGGSNEKLFFGSGTQLSVL.

The V and J genes are TRBV28 and TRBJ2-1, with 7 bases matching TRBD1. Germline-derived CDR1 and CDR2 are MDHEN and SYDVKM. This CDR3 contains 12 residues. The ends lost 8 bases at V and 7 bases at J; junction bases unmatched: 5. This chain's CDR3 is CASAQGLNEQFF. The CDR3 bases are TGTGCCAGCGCACAGGGGTTGAATGAGCAGTTCTTC.

The chain joins TRBV18 to TRBJ2-1, with 8 bases lining up with TRBD2. CDR3 length equals 14 residues. Germline trimming cut 0 bases from V and 10 bases from J; bases unmatched to any gene: 5. Germline CDR1 is KGHSH and CDR2 is LQKENI. For the CDR3, the DNA is TGTGCCAGCTCACCACCGTCTAGCGGGCAGGAGCAGTTCTTC. It codes for CASSPPSSGQEQFF.

This clone was counted only a few times. The CDR3 coding sequence is TGTGCCAGCAGCCTGATGGGGCGGGCTCAGCCCCAGCATTTT. This translates into CASSLMGRAQPQHF. The chain is built from TRBV28 and TRBJ1-5; D might be TRBD1 (5 bases). The CDR3 covers 14 residues. Germline CDR1 is MDHEN and CDR2 is SYDVKM. V was trimmed by 6 bases and J by 6 bases, leaving 15 bases between them.

The rearrangement joins TRBV7-8 to TRBJ1-3; no firm D call. Looked up from germline, CDR1 is SGHVS and CDR2 is FQNEAQ. V gave up 2 bases and J gave up 3 bases, with 8 bases separating them. This CDR3 contains 14 residues. CDR3 DNA sequence: TGTGCCAGCAGCTTAAGGGCAGATGGAAACACCATATATTTT. This translates into CASSLRADGNTIYF.

The gene calls are TRBV5-6 and TRBJ2-5; tentative D call: TRBD2 (6 bases). CDR1 SGHDT and CDR2 YYEEEE come from the germline V gene. Trimming stripped 6 bases from V and 11 bases from J, with 23 bases between. There are 14 residues in the CDR3. CDR3 DNA: TGTGCCAGCACCCTCGGGACTGTTCGTGTCGGGCAGTACTTC. This gives the protein CASTLGTVRVGQYF.

The chain carries TRBV11-3 and TRBJ2-1; 11 nucleotides line up with TRBD2. The CDR3 has 14 amino acids. Per germline, CDR1 SGHNT and CDR2 YENEEA. Trimming at V came to 3 bases and at J to 5 bases, leaving 0 bases not matched to a gene. For the CDR3, the DNA is TGTGCCAGCAGCTTGACTAGCGGGGACAATGAGCAGTTCTTC. Its translation: CASSLTSGDNEQFF.